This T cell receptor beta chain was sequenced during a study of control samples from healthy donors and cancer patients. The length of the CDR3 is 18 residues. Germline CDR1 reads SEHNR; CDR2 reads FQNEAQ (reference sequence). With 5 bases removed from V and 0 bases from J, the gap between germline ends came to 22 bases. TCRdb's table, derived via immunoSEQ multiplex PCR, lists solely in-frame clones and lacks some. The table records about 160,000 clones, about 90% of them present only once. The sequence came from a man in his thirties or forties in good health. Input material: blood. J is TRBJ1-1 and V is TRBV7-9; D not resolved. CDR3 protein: CASSGSFSIGPMNTEAFF. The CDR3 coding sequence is TGTGCCAGCAGCGGTTCCTTCTCTATCGGTCCCATGAACACTGAAGCTTTCTTT.